A single T cell receptor beta chain is shown here with its context. Authors' methods: Nucleated cell counts were estimated from reference gene primer amplification. The repertoire was sequenced with immunoSEQ multiplex PCR; TCRdb's copy has only in-frame clones and lacks some. The V and J calls and clone size come from that table; D and trimming were worked out from the DNA. This sample carries roughly 150,000 clones, 70% to 85% of them seen once, and the ten largest clones take more than 5.5%. The sample belongs to a study of blood T cell repertoires in COVID-19. About the study: Material from acute and convalescent COVID-19 was sourced from the United States, Italy and Spain. From T cells, B-cell-depleted T cells, or PBMCs came the material, which was cDNA or gDNA.

The CDR3 extends over 14 amino acids. V shed 7 bases and J shed 3 bases, with 12 bases lying between them. Germline assignment: CDR1 LNHDA and CDR2 SQIVND (reference sequence). Material: peripheral blood. This chain links TRBV19 with TRBJ2-2; TRBD2 is a possible D gene (7 bases). The source of this sequence is a woman in her forties or fifties in a cohort sampled during active or convalescent COVID-19. This CDR3 is CASNTGRDTGELFF. The CDR3 region has the DNA TGTGCCAGTAATACAGGGAGGGACACCGGGGAGCTGTTTTTT.